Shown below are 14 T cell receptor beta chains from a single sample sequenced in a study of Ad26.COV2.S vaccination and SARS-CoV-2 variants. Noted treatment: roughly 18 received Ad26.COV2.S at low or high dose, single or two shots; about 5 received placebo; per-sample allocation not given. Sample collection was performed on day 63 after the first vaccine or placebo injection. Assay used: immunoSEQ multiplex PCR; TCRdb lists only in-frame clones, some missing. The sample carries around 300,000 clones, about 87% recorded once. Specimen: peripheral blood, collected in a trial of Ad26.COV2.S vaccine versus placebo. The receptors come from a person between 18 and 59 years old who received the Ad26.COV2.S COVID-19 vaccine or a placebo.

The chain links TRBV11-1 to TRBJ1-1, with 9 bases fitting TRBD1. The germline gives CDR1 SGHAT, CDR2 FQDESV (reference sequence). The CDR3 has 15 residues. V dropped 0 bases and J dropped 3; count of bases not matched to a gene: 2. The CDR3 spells CASSLAGTGYTEAFF. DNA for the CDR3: TGTGCCAGCAGCTTAGCCGGGACAGGGTACACTGAAGCTTTCTTT.

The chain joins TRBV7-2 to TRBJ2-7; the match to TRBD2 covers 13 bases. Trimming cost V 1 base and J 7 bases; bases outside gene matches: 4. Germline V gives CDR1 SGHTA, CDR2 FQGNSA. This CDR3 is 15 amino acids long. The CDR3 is CASSLELAGGREQYF. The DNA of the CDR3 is TGTGCCAGCAGCTTAGAACTAGCGGGAGGGCGAGAGCAGTACTTC.

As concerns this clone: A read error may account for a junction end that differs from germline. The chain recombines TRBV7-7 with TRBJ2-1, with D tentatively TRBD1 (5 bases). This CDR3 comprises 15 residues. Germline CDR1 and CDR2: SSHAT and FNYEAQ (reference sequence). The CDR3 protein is CASSLVQGSYNEQFF. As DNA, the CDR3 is TGTGCTAGCAGCTTAGTCCAGGGCTCCTACAATGAGCAGTTCTTC. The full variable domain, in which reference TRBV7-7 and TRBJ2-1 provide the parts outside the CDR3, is GAGVSQSPRYKVTKRGQDVTLRCDPISSHATLYWYQQALGQGPEFLTYFNYEAQPDKSGLPSDRFSAERPEGSISTLTIQRTEQRDSAMYRCASSLVQGSYNEQFFGPGTRLTVL.

DNA of the CDR3: TGTGCCAGCAGCCAAGTTCGCGGTAGGGGCTATGGCTACACCTTC. Encoded protein: CASSQVRGRGYGYTF. The genes are TRBV14 and TRBJ1-2; maybe TRBD1 (5 bases). Germline V lookup: CDR1 SGHDN, CDR2 FVKESK. V lost 1 base to trimming and J lost 4 bases, with 13 bases between them. This CDR3 region has 15 residues. Drawing the rest from reference TRBV14 and TRBJ1-2, the complete variable domain is EAGVTQFPSHSVIEKGQTVTLRCDPISGHDNLYWYRRVMGKEIKFLLHFVKESKQDESGMPNNRFLAERTGGTYSTLKVQPAELEDSGVYFCASSQVRGRGYGYTFGSGTRLTVV.

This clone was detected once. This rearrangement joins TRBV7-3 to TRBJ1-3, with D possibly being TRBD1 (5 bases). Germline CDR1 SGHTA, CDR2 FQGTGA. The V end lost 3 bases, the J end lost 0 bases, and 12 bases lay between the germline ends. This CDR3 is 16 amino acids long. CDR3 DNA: TGTGCCAGCAGCTTTTCAGGGTCAAGCTCTGGAAACACCATATATTTT. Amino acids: CASSFSGSSSGNTIYF. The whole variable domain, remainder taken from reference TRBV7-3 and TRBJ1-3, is GAGVSQTPSNKVTEKGKYVELRCDPISGHTALYWYRQSLGQGPEFLIYFQGTGAADDSGLPNDRFFAVRPEGSVSTLKIQRTERGDSAVYLCASSFSGSSSGNTIYFGEGSWLTVV.

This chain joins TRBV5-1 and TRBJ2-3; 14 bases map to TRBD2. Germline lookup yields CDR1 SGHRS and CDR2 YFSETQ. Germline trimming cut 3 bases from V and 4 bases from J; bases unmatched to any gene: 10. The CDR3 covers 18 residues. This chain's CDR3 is CASSSPRTSGGWADTQYF. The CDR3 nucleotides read TGCGCCAGCAGCTCGCCCCGGACTAGCGGGGGGTGGGCAGATACGCAGTATTTT.

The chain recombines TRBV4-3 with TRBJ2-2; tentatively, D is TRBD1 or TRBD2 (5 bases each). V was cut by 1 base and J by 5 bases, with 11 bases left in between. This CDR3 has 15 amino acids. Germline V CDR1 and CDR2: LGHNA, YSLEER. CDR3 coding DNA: TGCGCCAGCAGCCAAGTGGGGGAAGTGACCGGGGAGCTGTTTTTT. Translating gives CASSQVGEVTGELFF.

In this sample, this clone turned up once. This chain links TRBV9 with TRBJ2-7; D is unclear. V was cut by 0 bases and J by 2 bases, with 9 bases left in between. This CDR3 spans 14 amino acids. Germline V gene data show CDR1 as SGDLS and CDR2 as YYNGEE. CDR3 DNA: TGTGCCAGCAGCGTAGGTATAGCCCCCTACGAGCAGTACTTC. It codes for CASSVGIAPYEQYF.

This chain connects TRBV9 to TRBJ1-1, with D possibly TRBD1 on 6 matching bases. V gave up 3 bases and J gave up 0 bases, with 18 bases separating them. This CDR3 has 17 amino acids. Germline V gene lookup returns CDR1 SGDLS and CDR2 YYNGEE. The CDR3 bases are TGTGCCAGCAGCGCTACTGGACAGCCAGGGCTGAACACTGAAGCTTTCTTT. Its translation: CASSATGQPGLNTEAFF.

The CDR3 DNA is TGCACCATCGGGGGCTGGGACAGGGATGACACCGGGGAGCTGTTTTTT. This sequence encodes CTIGGWDRDDTGELFF. The chain couples TRBV1 to TRBJ2-2; the table's D call of TRBD1 was not tested on the DNA. TRBV1 is assigned pseudogene status. The CDR3 runs 16 residues.

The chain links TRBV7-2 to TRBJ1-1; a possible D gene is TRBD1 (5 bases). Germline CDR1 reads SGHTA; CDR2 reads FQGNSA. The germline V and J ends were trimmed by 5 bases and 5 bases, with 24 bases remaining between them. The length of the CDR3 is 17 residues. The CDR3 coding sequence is TGTGCCAGCAGCCCCTCGTGGGGGGTAACCGTCCGGACTGAAGCTTTCTTT. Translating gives CASSPSWGVTVRTEAFF.

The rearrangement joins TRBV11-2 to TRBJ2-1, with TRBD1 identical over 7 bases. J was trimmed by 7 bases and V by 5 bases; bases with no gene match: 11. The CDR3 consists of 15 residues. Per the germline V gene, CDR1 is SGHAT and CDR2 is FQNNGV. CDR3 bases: TGTGCCAGCAGCGCACAGGGGAACCCCAAAAATGAGCAGTTCTTC. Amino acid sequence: CASSAQGNPKNEQFF.

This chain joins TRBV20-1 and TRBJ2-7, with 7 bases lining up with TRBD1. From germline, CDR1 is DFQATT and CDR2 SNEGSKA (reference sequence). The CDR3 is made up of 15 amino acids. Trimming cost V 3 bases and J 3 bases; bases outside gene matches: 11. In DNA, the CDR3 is TGCAGTGCTAGTAGGTTACGGGACAGCCTCTACGAGCAGTACTTC. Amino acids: CSASRLRDSLYEQYF.

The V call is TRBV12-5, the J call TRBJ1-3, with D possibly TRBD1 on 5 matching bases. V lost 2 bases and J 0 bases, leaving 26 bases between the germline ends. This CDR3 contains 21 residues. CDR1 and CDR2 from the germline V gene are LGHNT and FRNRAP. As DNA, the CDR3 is TGTGCTAGTGGTTTGTCACCCCGACCTGTGACAGAACGATACTCTGGAAACACCATATATTTT. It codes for CASGLSPRPVTERYSGNTIYF.